This T cell receptor (beta chain) was captured by sequencing in a study of T cells in Graves' hyperthyroidism and ophthalmopathy. From RNA transcripts, TCR beta CDR3 regions were amplified. HTBI primers were employed in a first-round RT-PCR of the TCR CDR3. TCRdb processed the multiplex PCR reads anew with MiXCR; each CDR3 protein has one entry. Among about 380,000 distinct CDR3 sequences, under 20% were seen once, and the ten largest hold 35% to 45%. There are many counts of this clonotype. Ophthalmopathy patients all had a Clinical Activity Score of at least 3, a NOSPECS grade of at least 4 and disease under 3 months old. This CDR3 has 13 amino acids. CDR1 is LGHDT and CDR2 is YNNKEL in the germline V gene (reference sequence). V was trimmed by 4 bases and J by 6 bases, leaving 12 bases between them.

The rearrangement uses TRBV3-1 and TRBJ1-1; D ambiguous. Sequenced sample: blood. This clonotype was obtained from a man between 18 and 29 years old with Graves' ophthalmopathy. In DNA form, the CDR3 reads TGTGCCAGCAGCCGCGGAAGGGATTCTGAAGCTTTCTTT. Amino acid sequence: CASSRGRDSEAFF. The full variable domain, in which reference TRBV3-1 and TRBJ1-1 provide the parts outside the CDR3, is DTAVSQTPKYLVTQMGNDKSIKCEQNLGHDTMYWYKQDSKKFLKIMFSYNNKELIINETVPNRFSPKSPDKAHLNLHINSLELGDSAVYFCASSRGRDSEAFFGQGTRLTVV.